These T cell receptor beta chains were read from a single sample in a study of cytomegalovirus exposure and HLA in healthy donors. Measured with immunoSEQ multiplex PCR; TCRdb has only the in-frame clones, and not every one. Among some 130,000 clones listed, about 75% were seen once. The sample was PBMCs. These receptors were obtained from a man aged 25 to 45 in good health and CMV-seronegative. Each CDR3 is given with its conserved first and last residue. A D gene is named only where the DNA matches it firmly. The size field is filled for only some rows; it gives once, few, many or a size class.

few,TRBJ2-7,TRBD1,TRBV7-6,TGTGCCAGCAGCTTGGGACAGGGGCGCGACTACGAGCAGTACTTC,CASSLGQGRDYEQYF
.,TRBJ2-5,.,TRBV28,TGTGCCAGCAATTCCGGAGAGACCCAGTACTTC,CASNSGETQYF
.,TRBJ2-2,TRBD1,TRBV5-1,TGCGCCAGCAGCCAAGACCCAACAGGGGGCAACACCGGGGAGCTGTTTTTT,CASSQDPTGGNTGELFF
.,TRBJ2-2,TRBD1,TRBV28,TGTGCCAGCAGTTTGGGACAGCCCACCGGGGAGCTGTTTTTT,CASSLGQPTGELFF
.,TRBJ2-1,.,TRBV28,TGTGCCAGCAGTTTATGGGGAGCCCAGGGAGGTGAGCAGTTCTTC,CASSLWGAQGGEQFF
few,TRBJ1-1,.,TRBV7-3,TGTGCCAGCAGCCTCCTTTCGGAGCCGCTTGAAGCTTTCTTT,CASSLLSEPLEAFF
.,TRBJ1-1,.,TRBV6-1,TGTGCCAGCAGTGGTCCCAGGGCCTCTAACTCTGAAGCTTTCTTT,CASSGPRASNSEAFF
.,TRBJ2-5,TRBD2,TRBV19,TGTGCCAGTAGTATAGCTAGCGGGGAGACCCAGTACTTC,CASSIASGETQYF
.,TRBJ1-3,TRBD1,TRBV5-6,TGTGCCAGCAGCCGCGGCCGGGACAGAGTTGGAAACACCATATATTTT,CASSRGRDRVGNTIYF
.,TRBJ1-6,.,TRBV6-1,TGTGCCAGCAGCGCAGGTGAGACGCGTGTGCGACTCCACTTT,CASSAGETRVRLHF
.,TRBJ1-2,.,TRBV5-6,TGTGCCAGCAGCGCCTATAGCGGCCAGGGCTACACCTTC,CASSAYSGQGYTF
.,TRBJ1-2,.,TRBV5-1,TGCGCCAGCAGCACGACAAGGGGGTATGGCTACACCTTC,CASSTTRGYGYTF
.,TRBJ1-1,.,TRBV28,TGTGCCAGCAGTTTATTGGGGGGAATGACTGAAGCTTTCTTT,CASSLLGGMTEAFF
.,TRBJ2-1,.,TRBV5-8,TGTGCCAGCAGCTTGGTAACAGGCTTCAATGAGCAGTTCTTC,CASSLVTGFNEQFF
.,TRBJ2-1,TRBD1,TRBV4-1,TGCGCCAGCAGCCAAGCCCCCCGAGGGACAGGGGAGTTCTTC,CASSQAPRGTGEFF